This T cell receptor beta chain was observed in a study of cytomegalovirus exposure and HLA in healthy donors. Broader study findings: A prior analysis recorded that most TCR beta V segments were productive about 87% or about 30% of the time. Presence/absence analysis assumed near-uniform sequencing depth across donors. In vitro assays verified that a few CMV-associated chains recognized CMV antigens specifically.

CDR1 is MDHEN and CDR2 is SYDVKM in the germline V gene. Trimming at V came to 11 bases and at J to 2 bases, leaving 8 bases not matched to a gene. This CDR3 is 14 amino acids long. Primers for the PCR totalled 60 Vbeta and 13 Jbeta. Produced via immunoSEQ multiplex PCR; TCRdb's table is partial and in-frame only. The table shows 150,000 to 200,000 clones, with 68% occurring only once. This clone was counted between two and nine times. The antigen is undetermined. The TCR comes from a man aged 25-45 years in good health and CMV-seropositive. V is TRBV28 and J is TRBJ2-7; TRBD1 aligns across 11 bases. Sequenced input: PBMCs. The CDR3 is CADGRGQGAYEQYF. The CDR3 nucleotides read TGTGCCGACGGGAGGGGACAGGGGGCCTACGAGCAGTACTTC. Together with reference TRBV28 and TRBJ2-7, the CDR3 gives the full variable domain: DVKVTQSSRYLVKRTGEKVFLECVQDMDHENMFWYRQDPGLGLRLIYFSYDVKMKEKGDIPEGYSVSREKKERFSLILESASTNQTSMYLCADGRGQGAYEQYFGPGTRLTVT.